This T cell receptor (beta chain) was recorded in a study of beta chain features in type 1 diabetes. This clone turned up a few times. The whole isolated RNA underwent reverse transcription, so sequencing captured expressed TCRB transcripts. Method: immunoSEQ multiplex PCR; TCRdb's copy keeps in-frame clones and lacks some. The repertoire includes approximately 330,000 clones, 9.5% to 11% of them detected once, and 0.015% sits in the top ten. Germline V gene lookup returns CDR1 SGHTA and CDR2 FQGTGA. This CDR3 contains 17 residues. With V trimmed by 5 bases and J by 0 bases, 4 bases remained unmatched.

Sequences were obtained from naive CD4+ T cells from blood. This receptor was identified in a woman in her thirties in good health. This sequence joins TRBV7-3 and TRBJ2-6; TRBD2 agrees at 10 bases. CDR3 nucleotides: TGTGCCAGCAGCCGGAGCGGGAGGGCCTCTGGGGCCAACGTCCTGACTTTC. This translates into CASSRSGRASGANVLTF.